The clone carrying this T cell receptor beta chain was counted once. Germline-derived CDR1 and CDR2 are SGHVS and FNYEAQ. There are 15 residues in the CDR3. The V end lost 0 bases, the J end lost 1 base, and 7 bases lay between the germline ends. The sample is drawn from a study of blood T cell repertoires in COVID-19. Only in-frame clones appear in the TCRdb table, and some are missing; sequencing was by immunoSEQ multiplex PCR. The data hold 40,000 to 45,000 clones, with approximately 91% observed a single time. The TCR originated in a man over 45 with active COVID-19. Sequencing used peripheral blood. V usage is TRBV7-6 and J usage is TRBJ1-5; tentative D call: TRBD1 (6 bases). The CDR3 DNA follows: TGTGCCAGCAGCTTAGCAGGGGGAAGCAATCAGCCCCAGCATTTT. It specifies CASSLAGGSNQPQHF. The complete variable domain, with remaining parts taken from reference TRBV7-6 and TRBJ1-5, reads GAGVSQSPRYKVTKRGQDVALRCDPISGHVSLYWYRQALGQGPEFLTYFNYEAQQDKSGLPNDRFSAERPEGSISTLTIQRTEQRDSAMYRCASSLAGGSNQPQHFGDGTRLSIL.